A selection of T cell receptor beta chains follows, all from one sample in a study of regulatory T cells in long-lasting Graves disease. TCRdb independently ran MiXCR on the multiplex PCR reads; one entry per CDR3 protein. The table includes roughly 560,000 distinct CDR3 sequences, 9.5% to 15% detected once. These data were also filed under a second study, of T cells in Graves' hyperthyroidism and ophthalmopathy.

The specimen was peripheral blood mononuclear cells (PBMCs), collected at new diagnosis, from a patient treated with antithyroid drugs. The receptors were sampled from a woman younger than 45 with Graves disease. CDR3s include the opening cysteine and the closing phenylalanine or tryptophan. The D gene is left open where the match is weak. Rows may omit the clone size; those that give it use once, few, many or a size class.

TRBD1	TRBV12-3/TRBV12-4	TRBJ2-2	many	TGTGCCAGCAGTGACAGGGGAGAGCTGTTTTTT	CASSDRGELFF
.	TRBV12-3/TRBV12-4	TRBJ2-5	many	TGTGCCAGCAGTTTAGCGGTAATCGGGACCCAGTACTTC	CASSLAVIGTQYF
.	TRBV11-3	TRBJ2-5	many	TGTGCCAGCAGCTTCAGCTCAAAAGAGACCCAGTACTTC	CASSFSSKETQYF
TRBD1	TRBV20-1	TRBJ2-2	.	TGCAGTGCTAGGGGTTACTTTTACAGGGGAAGGGGCGGGTCGAACACCGGGGAGCTGTTTTTT	CSARGYFYRGRGGSNTGELFF
TRBD2	TRBV12-3/TRBV12-4	TRBJ2-7	.	TGTGCCAGCAGTTTGACTAGCGGGAGATTCGAGCAGTACTTC	CASSLTSGRFEQYF
TRBD2	TRBV10-3	TRBJ2-5	many	TGTGCCATCAGATCTGGCGGGGGATCAGAGACCCAGTACTTC	CAIRSGGGSETQYF
.	TRBV5-1	TRBJ1-2	.	TGCGCTAGCAGCTTGGAAAGCCTGGGAGGCTACACCTTC	CASSLESLGGYTF
.	TRBV19	TRBJ1-2	many	TGTGCCAGTAGTATCGTGCTGCTGCCAGGGAGTAATGGCTACACCTTC	CASSIVLLPGSNGYTF
.	TRBV6-1	TRBJ2-6	few	TGTGCCAGCAAGGAGGCTGGGGCCAACGTCCTGACTTTC	CASKEAGANVLTF
.	TRBV19	TRBJ2-7	many	TGTGCCAGTAGTGGCACCATTCCCTTCTACGAGCAGTACTTC	CASSGTIPFYEQYF
.	TRBV29-1	TRBJ2-7	many	TGCAGCGTTGATTACTGGGCAGGGAGCTCCTACGAGCAGTACTTC	CSVDYWAGSSYEQYF
.	TRBV20-1	TRBJ1-4	few	TGCAGTGCTAGAGATGTCAGGGAAAAACTGTTTTTT	CSARDVREKLFF
.	TRBV19	TRBJ1-1	many	TGTGCCAGTAGTCCTCCCCTCGGGGCCCAGATCATGAACACTGAAGCTTTCTTT	CASSPPLGAQIMNTEAFF
.	TRBV29-1	TRBJ1-4	few	TGCAGCGTCGAAGTCAACAGGGCTGAAAAACTGTTTTTT	CSVEVNRAEKLFF
TRBD2	TRBV11-2	TRBJ2-7	many	TGTGCCAGCAGCTTAGCTCCGGGACTATCTTACGAGCAGTACTTC	CASSLAPGLSYEQYF
.	TRBV20-1	TRBJ1-2	.	TGCAGTGCTACCCCCCAGCCGGGGGCGAATGGCTACACCTTC	CSATPQPGANGYTF
TRBD2	TRBV27	TRBJ2-1	few	TGTGCCAGCAGCCCCCCCCCCGGACTAGCGAGATACAATGAGCAGTTCTTC	CASSPPPGLARYNEQFF
TRBD1	TRBV11-3	TRBJ2-7	few	TGTGCCAGCAGCCCTTTACGGTCCGGGACAGGGTCCTACGAGCAGTACTTC	CASSPLRSGTGSYEQYF
TRBD1	TRBV27	TRBJ1-1	.	TGTGCCAGCAGTTTAGGGACAGGGGACACTGAAGTTTTCTTT	CASSLGTGDTEVFF
TRBD2	TRBV2	TRBJ2-2	.	TGTGCCAGCATGCTCGCTAGCGGGAACACCGGGGAGCTGTTTTTT	CASMLASGNTGELFF
TRBD1	TRBV11-2	TRBJ2-2	.	TGTGCCAGCAGCAGACAGGGGTCCACCGGGGAGCTGTTTTTT	CASSRQGSTGELFF
TRBD1	TRBV6-5	TRBJ2-7	few	TGTGCCAGCAGTTACCAGACTCCGGGACAGGGCTACGAGCAGTACTTC	CASSYQTPGQGYEQYF
TRBD2	TRBV4-1	TRBJ2-3	few	TGCGCCAGCAGCCAAGACTGGCTAGCGGGAGTAGATACGCAGTATTTT	CASSQDWLAGVDTQYF
.	TRBV28	TRBJ2-5	many	TGTGCCAGCAGAACCCCGATCACAGGGGAGGTCTACGAAGAGACCCAGTACTTC	CASRTPITGEVYEETQYF
.	TRBV30	TRBJ1-5	many	TGTGCCTGGGGACAGTCTCAGCCCCAGCATTTT	CAWGQSQPQHF
TRBD2	TRBV20-1	TRBJ2-3	.	TGCAGTGCTACCCCGGGACTAGCGGGACCCCCAACAGATACGCAGTATTTT	CSATPGLAGPPTDTQYF
TRBD1	TRBV29-1	TRBJ2-7	.	TGCAGCGTCGGGACAGTTAGCGAGCAGTACTTC	CSVGTVSEQYF
TRBD1	TRBV5-1	TRBJ1-3	many	TGCGCCAGCAGGCAGACAGGGGAATCAGGAAACACCATATATTTT	CASRQTGESGNTIYF
.	TRBV20-1	TRBJ1-6	.	TGCAGTGCCACACAGGGCCCGCTGAATTCACCCCTCCACTTT	CSATQGPLNSPLHF
.	TRBV6-2/TRBV6-3	TRBJ2-2	many	TGTGCCAGCAGTTCCATAAGAAACACCGGGGAGCTGTTTTTT	CASSSIRNTGELFF
.	TRBV4-3	TRBJ1-2	.	TGCGCCAGCAGCCAAGTTCGTGGCGGGACGTTTAACTATGGCTACACCTTC	CASSQVRGGTFNYGYTF
.	TRBV27	TRBJ2-7	many	TGTGCCAGCAGTTTAAACCAAATCTACGAGCAGTACTTC	CASSLNQIYEQYF
TRBD2	TRBV10-2	TRBJ2-1	.	TGCGCCAGCAGCCCTAGCGGGAGGGCTGAGCAGTTCTTC	CASSPSGRAEQFF
TRBD1	TRBV12-3/TRBV12-4	TRBJ2-3	many	TGTGCCAGCAGACCCGGGACAGGGAGCACAGATACGCAGTATTTT	CASRPGTGSTDTQYF
.	TRBV20-1	TRBJ1-5	many	TGCAGTGCTGGACGAGCGGGCAGGGCACAGCATTTT	CSAGRAGRAQHF
.	TRBV27	TRBJ1-1	.	TGTGCCAGCAGTTTATCCTTAGCCACTGAAGCTTTCTTT	CASSLSLATEAFF
TRBD1	TRBV25-1	TRBJ2-7	many	TGTGCCAGCAGTGTCGGGACAGGGGGCACGCAGTACTTC	CASSVGTGGTQYF
.	TRBV20-1	TRBJ2-2	many	TGCAGTGCTAGAGAGGGGGAGGCGGACACCGGGGAGCTGTTTTTT	CSAREGEADTGELFF
.	TRBV15	TRBJ1-6	many	TGTGCCACCTCCTTTGACAGGCCCCCTAATTCACCCCTCCACTTT	CATSFDRPPNSPLHF
TRBD2	TRBV6-2/TRBV6-3	TRBJ2-2	few	TGTGCCAGCAGTCCCCGGCAGAGACTAGCGGGAGACGCCGGGGAGCTGTTTTTT	CASSPRQRLAGDAGELFF
.	TRBV6-6	TRBJ1-2	few	TGTGCCAGCAGTTACTCGCGGGGAGACTATGGCTACACCTTC	CASSYSRGDYGYTF
TRBD2	TRBV3-1	TRBJ2-1	.	TGTGCCAGCAGGGGGGGACTAGCGGGAGGGAGCTCCTACAATGAGCAGTTCTTC	CASRGGLAGGSSYNEQFF